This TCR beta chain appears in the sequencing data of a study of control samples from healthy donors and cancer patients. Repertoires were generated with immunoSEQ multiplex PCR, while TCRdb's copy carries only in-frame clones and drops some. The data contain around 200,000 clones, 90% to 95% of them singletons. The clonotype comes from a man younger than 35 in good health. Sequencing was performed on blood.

The CDR3 loop is CATSDLRGSDLFINEKLFF. The CDR3 coding sequence is TGTGCCACCAGTGATCTCCGGGGCAGCGACCTGTTTATTAATGAAAAACTGTTTTTT. The chain recombines TRBV24-1 with TRBJ1-4; possible D gene TRBD1, 5 bases. Trimming took 3 bases from V and 4 from J, leaving 23 bases between them. Germline-derived CDR1 and CDR2 are KGHDR and SFDVKD. The CDR3 totals 19 residues.